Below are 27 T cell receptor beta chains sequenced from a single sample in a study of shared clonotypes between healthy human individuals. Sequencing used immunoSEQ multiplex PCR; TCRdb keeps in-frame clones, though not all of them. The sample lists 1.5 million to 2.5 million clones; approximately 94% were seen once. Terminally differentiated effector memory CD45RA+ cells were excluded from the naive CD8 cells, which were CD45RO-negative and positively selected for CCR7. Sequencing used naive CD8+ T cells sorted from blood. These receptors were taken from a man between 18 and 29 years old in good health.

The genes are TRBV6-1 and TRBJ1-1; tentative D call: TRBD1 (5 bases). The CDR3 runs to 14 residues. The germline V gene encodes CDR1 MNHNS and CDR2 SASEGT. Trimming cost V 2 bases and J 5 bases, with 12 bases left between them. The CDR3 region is CASSEPWGQTEAFF. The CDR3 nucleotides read TGTGCCAGCAGTGAACCTTGGGGCCAAACTGAAGCTTTCTTT.

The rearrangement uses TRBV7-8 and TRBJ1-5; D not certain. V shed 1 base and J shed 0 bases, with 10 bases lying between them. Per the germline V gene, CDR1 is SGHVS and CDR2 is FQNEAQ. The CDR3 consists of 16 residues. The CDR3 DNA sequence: TGTGCCAGCAGCTTAGAACAGTCAAATAGCAATCAGCCCCAGCATTTT. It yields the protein CASSLEQSNSNQPQHF.

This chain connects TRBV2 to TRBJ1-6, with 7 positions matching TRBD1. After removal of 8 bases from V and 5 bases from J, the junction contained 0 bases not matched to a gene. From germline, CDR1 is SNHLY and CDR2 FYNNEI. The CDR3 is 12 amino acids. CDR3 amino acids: CASQGDNSPLHF. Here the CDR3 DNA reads TGTGCCAGCCAGGGGGATAATTCACCCCTCCACTTT.

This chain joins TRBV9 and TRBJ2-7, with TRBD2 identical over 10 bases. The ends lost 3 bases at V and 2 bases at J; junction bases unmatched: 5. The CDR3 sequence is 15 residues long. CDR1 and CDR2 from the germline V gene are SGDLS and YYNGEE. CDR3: CASSAVAGGTYEQYF. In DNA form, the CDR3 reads TGTGCCAGCAGCGCGGTAGCGGGGGGAACCTACGAGCAGTACTTC.

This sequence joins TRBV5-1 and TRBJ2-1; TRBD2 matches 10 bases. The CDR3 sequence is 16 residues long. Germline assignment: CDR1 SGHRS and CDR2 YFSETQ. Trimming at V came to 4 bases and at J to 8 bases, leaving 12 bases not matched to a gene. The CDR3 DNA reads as TGCGCCAGCAGCGCCCGGACTAGCGGTTGGGGACATGAGCAGTTCTTC. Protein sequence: CASSARTSGWGHEQFF.

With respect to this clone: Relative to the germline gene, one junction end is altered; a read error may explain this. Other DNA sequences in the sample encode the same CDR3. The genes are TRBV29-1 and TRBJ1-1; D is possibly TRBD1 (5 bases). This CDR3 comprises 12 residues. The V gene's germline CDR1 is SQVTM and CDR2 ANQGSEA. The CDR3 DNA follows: TGCAGCGTCGAAGGGTGGGGGACTGAAGCTTTCTTT. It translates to CSVEGWGTEAFF.

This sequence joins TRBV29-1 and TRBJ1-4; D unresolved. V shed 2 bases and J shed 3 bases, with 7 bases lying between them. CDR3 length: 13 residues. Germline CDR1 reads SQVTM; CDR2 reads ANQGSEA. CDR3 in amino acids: CSVEKGSNEKLFF. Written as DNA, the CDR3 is TGCAGCGTTGAAAAGGGTTCTAATGAAAAACTGTTTTTT.

The CDR3 reads CASSEGQGYSPLHF. In DNA form, the CDR3 reads TGCGCCAGCAGCGAGGGACAGGGTTACTCACCCCTCCACTTT. This rearrangement joins TRBV5-1 to TRBJ1-6; TRBD1 matches 9 bases. V lost 4 bases and J lost 10; bases outside the gene matches: 6. Per germline, CDR1 SGHRS and CDR2 YFSETQ. The length of the CDR3 is 14 residues.

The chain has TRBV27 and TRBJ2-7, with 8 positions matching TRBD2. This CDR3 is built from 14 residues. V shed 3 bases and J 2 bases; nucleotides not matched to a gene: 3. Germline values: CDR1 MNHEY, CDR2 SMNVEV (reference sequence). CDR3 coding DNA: TGTGCCAGCAGTTTTAACGGGGGGGCCTACGAGCAGTACTTC. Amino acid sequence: CASSFNGGAYEQYF.

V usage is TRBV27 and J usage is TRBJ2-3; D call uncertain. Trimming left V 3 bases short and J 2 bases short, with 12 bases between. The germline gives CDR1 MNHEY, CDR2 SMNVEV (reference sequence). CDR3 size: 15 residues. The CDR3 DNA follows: TGTGCCAGCAGTTTTCTAAGTCTTAACACAGATACGCAGTATTTT. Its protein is CASSFLSLNTDTQYF.

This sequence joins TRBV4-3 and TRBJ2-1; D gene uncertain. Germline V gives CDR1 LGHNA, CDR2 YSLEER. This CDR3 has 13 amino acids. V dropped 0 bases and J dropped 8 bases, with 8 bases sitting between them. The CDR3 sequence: CASSQDLWYEQFF. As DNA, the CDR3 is TGCGCCAGCAGCCAAGATCTCTGGTATGAGCAGTTCTTC.

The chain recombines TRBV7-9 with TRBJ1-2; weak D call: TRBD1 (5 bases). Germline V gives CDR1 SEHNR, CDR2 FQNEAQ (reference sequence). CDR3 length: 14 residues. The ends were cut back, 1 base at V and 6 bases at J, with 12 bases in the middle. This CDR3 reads CASSLELGGNGYTF. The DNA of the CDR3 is TGTGCCAGCAGCTTAGAATTGGGGGGAAATGGCTACACCTTC. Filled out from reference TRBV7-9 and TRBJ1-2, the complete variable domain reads DTGVSQNPRHKITKRGQNVTFRCDPISEHNRLYWYRQTLGQGPEFLTYFQNEAQLEKSRLLSDRFSAERPKGSFSTLEIQRTEQGDSAMYLCASSLELGGNGYTFGSGTRLTVV.

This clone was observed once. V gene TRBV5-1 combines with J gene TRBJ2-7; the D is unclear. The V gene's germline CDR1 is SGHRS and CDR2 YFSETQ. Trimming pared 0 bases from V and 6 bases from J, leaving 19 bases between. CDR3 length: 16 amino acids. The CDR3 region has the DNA TGCGCCAGCAGCTTGGAGAACTATGGCGAGTCGGGCGAGCAGTACTTC. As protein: CASSLENYGESGEQYF.

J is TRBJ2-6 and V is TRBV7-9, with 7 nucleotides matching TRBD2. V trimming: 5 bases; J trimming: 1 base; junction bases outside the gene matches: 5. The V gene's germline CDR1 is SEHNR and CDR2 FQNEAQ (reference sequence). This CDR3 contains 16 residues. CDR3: CASSTDGRSGANVLTF. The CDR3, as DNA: TGTGCCAGCAGCACCGACGGGAGGTCTGGGGCCAACGTCCTGACTTTC.

CDR3 sequence reads: CASSHRTPGANVLTF. The CDR3 nucleotides read TGCGCCAGCAGCCATAGAACCCCTGGGGCCAACGTCCTGACTTTC. V usage is TRBV4-1 and J usage is TRBJ2-6; D gene uncertain. The CDR3 covers 15 residues. In germline, CDR1 is MGHRA, CDR2 YSYEKL. V was clipped by 3 bases and J by 2 bases, with 8 bases between them.

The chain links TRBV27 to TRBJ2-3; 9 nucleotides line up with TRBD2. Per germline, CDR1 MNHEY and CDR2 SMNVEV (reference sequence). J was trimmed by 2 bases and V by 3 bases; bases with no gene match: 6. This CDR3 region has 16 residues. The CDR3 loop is CASSFGTSRTTDTQYF. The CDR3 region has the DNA TGTGCCAGCAGTTTCGGGACTAGCAGAACCACAGATACGCAGTATTTT.

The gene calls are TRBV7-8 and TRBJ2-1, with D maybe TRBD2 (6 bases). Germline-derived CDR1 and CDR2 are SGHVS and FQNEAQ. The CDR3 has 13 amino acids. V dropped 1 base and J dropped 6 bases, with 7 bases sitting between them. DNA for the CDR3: TGTGCCAGCAGCTTAGGACTAGGCAATGAGCAGTTCTTC. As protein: CASSLGLGNEQFF. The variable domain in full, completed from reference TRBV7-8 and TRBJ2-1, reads GAGVSQSPRYKVAKRGQDVALRCDPISGHVSLFWYQQALGQGPEFLTYFQNEAQLDKSGLPSDRFFAERPEGSVSTLKIQRTQQEDSAVYLCASSLGLGNEQFFGPGTRLTVL.

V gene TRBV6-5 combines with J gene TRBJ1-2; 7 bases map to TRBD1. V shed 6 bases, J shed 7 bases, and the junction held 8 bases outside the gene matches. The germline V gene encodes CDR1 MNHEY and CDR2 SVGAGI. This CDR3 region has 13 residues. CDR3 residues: CASSPRGGSGYTF. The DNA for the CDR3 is TGTGCCAGCAGCCCACGAGGGGGCTCTGGCTACACCTTC.

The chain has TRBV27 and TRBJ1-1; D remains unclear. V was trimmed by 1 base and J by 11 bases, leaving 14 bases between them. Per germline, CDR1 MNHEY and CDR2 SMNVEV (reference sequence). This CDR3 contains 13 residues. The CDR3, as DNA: TGTGCCAGCAGTTTATTGGGTCCGCAGGAGGCTTTCTTT. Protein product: CASSLLGPQEAFF.

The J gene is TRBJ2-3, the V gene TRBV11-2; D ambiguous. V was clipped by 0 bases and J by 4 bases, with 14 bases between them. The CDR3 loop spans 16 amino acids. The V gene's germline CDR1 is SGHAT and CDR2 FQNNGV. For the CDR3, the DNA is TGTGCCAGCAGCTTAGAGGCAGCCTCACTTCCAGATACGCAGTATTTT. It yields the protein CASSLEAASLPDTQYF.

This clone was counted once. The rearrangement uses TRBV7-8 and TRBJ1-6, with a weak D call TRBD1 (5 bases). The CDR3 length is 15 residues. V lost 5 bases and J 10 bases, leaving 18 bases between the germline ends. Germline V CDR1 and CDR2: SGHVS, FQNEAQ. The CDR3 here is CASSPGRQGSSPLHF. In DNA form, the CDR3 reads TGTGCCAGCAGCCCTGGGAGGCAGGGAAGCTCACCCCTCCACTTT.

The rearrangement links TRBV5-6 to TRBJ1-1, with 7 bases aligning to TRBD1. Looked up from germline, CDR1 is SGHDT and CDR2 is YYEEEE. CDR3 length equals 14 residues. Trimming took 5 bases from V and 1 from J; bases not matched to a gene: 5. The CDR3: CASSSEGANTEAFF. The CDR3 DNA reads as TGTGCCAGCAGTTCTGAGGGGGCGAACACTGAAGCTTTCTTT.

The chain's CDR3 is CASSPTGQGSYEQYF. DNA of the CDR3: TGCGCCAGCAGCCCGACCGGACAGGGCTCCTACGAGCAGTACTTC. This rearrangement joins TRBV4-3 to TRBJ2-7, with 8 positions matching TRBD1. CDR3 length equals 15 residues. Germline CDR1 LGHNA, CDR2 YSLEER. With V trimmed by 4 bases and J by 0 bases, 5 bases remained unmatched.

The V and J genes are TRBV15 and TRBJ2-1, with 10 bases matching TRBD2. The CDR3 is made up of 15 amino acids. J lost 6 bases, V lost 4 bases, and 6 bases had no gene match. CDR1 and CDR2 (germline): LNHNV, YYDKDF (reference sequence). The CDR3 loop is CATSTSGRAANEQFF. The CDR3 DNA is TGTGCCACCAGCACAAGCGGGAGGGCCGCCAATGAGCAGTTCTTC. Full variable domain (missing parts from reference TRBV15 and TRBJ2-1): DAMVIQNPRYQVTQFGKPVTLSCSQTLNHNVMYWYQQKSSQAPKLLFHYYDKDFNNEADTPDNFQSRRPNTSFCFLDIRSPGLGDTAMYLCATSTSGRAANEQFFGPGTRLTVL.

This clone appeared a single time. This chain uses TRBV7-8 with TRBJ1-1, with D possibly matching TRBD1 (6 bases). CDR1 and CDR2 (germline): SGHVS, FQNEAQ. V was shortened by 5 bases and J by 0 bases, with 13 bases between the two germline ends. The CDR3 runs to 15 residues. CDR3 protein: CASSPLTGLNTEAFF. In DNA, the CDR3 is TGTGCCAGCAGCCCCCTGACAGGTCTGAACACTGAAGCTTTCTTT.

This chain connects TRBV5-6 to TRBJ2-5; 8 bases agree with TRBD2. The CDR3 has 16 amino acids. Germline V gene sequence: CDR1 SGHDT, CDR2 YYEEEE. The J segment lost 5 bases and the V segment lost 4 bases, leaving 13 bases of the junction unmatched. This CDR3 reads CASSSGGLAQMETQYF. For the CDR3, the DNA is TGTGCCAGCAGCAGCGGCGGACTAGCACAGATGGAGACCCAGTACTTC. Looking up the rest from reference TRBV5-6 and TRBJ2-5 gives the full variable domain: DAGVTQSPTHLIKTRGQQVTLRCSPKSGHDTVSWYQQALGQGPQFIFQYYEEEERQRGNFPDRFSGHQFPNYSSELNVNALLLGDSALYLCASSSGGLAQMETQYFGPGTRLLVL.

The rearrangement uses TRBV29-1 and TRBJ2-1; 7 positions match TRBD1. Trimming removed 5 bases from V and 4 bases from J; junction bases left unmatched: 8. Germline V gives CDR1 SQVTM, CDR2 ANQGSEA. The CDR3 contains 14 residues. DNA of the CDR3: TGCAGCGTTACCGGGACAGAAACTTACAATGAGCAGTTCTTC. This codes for CSVTGTETYNEQFF.